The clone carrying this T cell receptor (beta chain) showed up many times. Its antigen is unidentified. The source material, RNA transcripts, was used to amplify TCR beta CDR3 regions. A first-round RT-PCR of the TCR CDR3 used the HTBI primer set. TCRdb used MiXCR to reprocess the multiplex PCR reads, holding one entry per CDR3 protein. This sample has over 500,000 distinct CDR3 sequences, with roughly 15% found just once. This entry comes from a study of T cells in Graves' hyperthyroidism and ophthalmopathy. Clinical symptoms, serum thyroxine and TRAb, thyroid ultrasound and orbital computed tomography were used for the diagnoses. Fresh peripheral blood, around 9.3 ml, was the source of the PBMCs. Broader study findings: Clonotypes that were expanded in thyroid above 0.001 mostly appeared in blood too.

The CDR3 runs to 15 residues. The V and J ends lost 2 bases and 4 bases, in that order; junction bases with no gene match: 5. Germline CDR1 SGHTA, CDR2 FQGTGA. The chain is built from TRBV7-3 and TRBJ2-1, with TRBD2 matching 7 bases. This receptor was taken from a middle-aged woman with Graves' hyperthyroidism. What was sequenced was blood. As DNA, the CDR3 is TGTGCCAGCAGCTTAGATCGGGGGGAATACAATGAGCAGTTCTTC. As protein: CASSLDRGEYNEQFF.